These 31 T cell receptor beta chains share one sample of origin, sequenced in a study of cytomegalovirus exposure and HLA in healthy donors. Clones were sequenced by immunoSEQ multiplex PCR, and TCRdb holds only the in-frame ones, with some missing. Found here are around 250,000 clones, nearly 90% of them singletons; the top ten hold 0.35% to 0.4%. Input material: PBMCs. The receptor set was obtained from a woman between 18 and 29 years old in good health and CMV-seronegative.

This clone was counted once. The gene calls are TRBV7-9 and TRBJ1-5; possible D gene TRBD1, 6 bases. The CDR3 runs to 16 residues. V was shortened by 1 base and J by 2 bases, with 12 bases between the two germline ends. Germline V gene data show CDR1 as SEHNR and CDR2 as FQNEAQ (reference sequence). Written as DNA, the CDR3 is TGTGCCAGCAGCTTAGGCTGGGGGCAGGGCAATCAGCCCCAGCATTTT. Translated, it gives CASSLGWGQGNQPQHF.

The genes are TRBV2 and TRBJ2-5; no reliable D call. The germline CDR1 and CDR2 sequences are SNHLY and FYNNEI. CDR3 size: 10 residues. Trimming removed 7 bases at V and 3 bases at J, with 3 bases between. CDR3 sequence: CASTKETQYF. The CDR3 DNA reads as TGTGCCAGCACAAAAGAGACCCAGTACTTC. Full variable domain (outside the CDR3, taken from reference TRBV2 and TRBJ2-5): EPEVTQTPSHQVTQMGQEVILRCVPISNHLYFYWYRQILGQKVEFLVSFYNNEISEKSEIFDDQFSVERPDGSNFTLKIRSTKLEDSAMYFCASTKETQYFGPGTRLLVL.

The chain links TRBV25-1 to TRBJ1-4; 7 bases are shared with TRBD1. Germline values: CDR1 MGHDK, CDR2 SYGVNS. This CDR3 contains 15 residues. The V segment lost 5 bases and the J segment 2 bases; nucleotides outside the gene matches: 5. CDR3 DNA: TGTGCCAGCAGTCGGACAGGTGGCACTAATGAAAAACTGTTTTTT. Translation: CASSRTGGTNEKLFF.

The rearrangement uses TRBV7-9 and TRBJ1-2; tentative D call: TRBD1 (6 bases). Germline-derived CDR1 and CDR2 are SEHNR and FQNEAQ (reference sequence). Trimming removed 5 bases at V and 0 bases at J, with 13 bases between. The CDR3 is 15 amino acids. The CDR3, as DNA: TGTGCCAGCAGCCCTCCGGGACAACCTAACTATGGCTACACCTTC. As protein: CASSPPGQPNYGYTF.

The rearrangement links TRBV5-1 to TRBJ1-3, with no clear D. The CDR3 runs 18 residues. Germline V gene sequence: CDR1 SGHRS, CDR2 YFSETQ. V was shortened by 4 bases and J by 0 bases, with 20 bases between the two germline ends. The CDR3, as DNA: TGCGCCAGCAGCGCAGAGGGTACAACCCTTAGCTCTGGAAACACCATATATTTT. This encodes CASSAEGTTLSSGNTIYF.

The V and J genes are TRBV28 and TRBJ1-2; 8 bases are shared with TRBD1. The CDR3 is made up of 15 amino acids. From germline, CDR1 is MDHEN and CDR2 SYDVKM. The J segment lost 1 base and the V segment lost 3 bases, leaving 4 bases of the junction unmatched. CDR3 protein: CASSFVDRGNYGYTF. CDR3 nucleotide sequence: TGTGCCAGCAGTTTTGTCGACAGGGGTAACTATGGCTACACCTTC.

With respect to this clone: Sequence at one end of the junction differs from germline and may be a read error. This sequence joins TRBV18 and TRBJ2-1; D may be TRBD1 or TRBD2 (7 bases each). The germline gives CDR1 KGHSH, CDR2 LQKENI. The CDR3 consists of 15 residues. Here the CDR3 DNA reads TGTGCCAGCTCATCACCAGGGGGGGCCTACAATGAGCAGTTCTTC. Its protein is CASSSPGGAYNEQFF.

The chain carries TRBV6-5 and TRBJ1-1; D possibly corresponds to TRBD1 (5 bases). The CDR3 spans 14 residues. CDR1 and CDR2 from the germline V gene are MNHEY and SVGAGI. V was cut by 5 bases and J by 4 bases, with 14 bases left in between. CDR3 in amino acids: CASSLGGRGTEAFF. DNA for the CDR3: TGTGCCAGCAGTCTCGGGGGTAGGGGCACTGAAGCTTTCTTT.

This clone was recorded only once. This chain connects TRBV5-8 to TRBJ2-1; weak D call: TRBD1 (7 bases). CDR3 length: 14 amino acids. Germline V gives CDR1 SGHTS, CDR2 YDEGEE. V lost 4 bases, J lost 8 bases, and 16 bases lay in between. Here the CDR3 reads CASSPEGAGDEQFF. The CDR3 coding sequence is TGTGCCAGCAGCCCGGAGGGGGCTGGTGATGAGCAGTTCTTC.

The rearrangement joins TRBV4-3 to TRBJ2-1; TRBD2 aligns across 14 bases. From germline, CDR1 is LGHNA and CDR2 YSLEER. The V segment lost 0 bases and the J segment 8 bases; nucleotides outside the gene matches: 3. This CDR3 has 16 amino acids. The CDR3 sequence is CASSQDGTSGGDEQFF. CDR3 bases: TGCGCCAGCAGCCAAGATGGGACTAGCGGGGGAGATGAGCAGTTCTTC.

This rearrangement joins TRBV2 to TRBJ2-5, with TRBD1 matching over 10 bases. The V segment lost 4 bases and the J segment 5 bases; nucleotides outside the gene matches: 4. Germline assignment: CDR1 SNHLY and CDR2 FYNNEI. This CDR3 has 14 amino acids. The CDR3 DNA follows: TGTGCCAGCAGTGGGGACAGGGGAGGGGAGACCCAGTACTTC. It specifies CASSGDRGGETQYF. The full variable domain, rest sourced from reference TRBV2 and TRBJ2-5, is EPEVTQTPSHQVTQMGQEVILRCVPISNHLYFYWYRQILGQKVEFLVSFYNNEISEKSEIFDDQFSVERPDGSNFTLKIRSTKLEDSAMYFCASSGDRGGETQYFGPGTRLLVL.

V and J are TRBV10-3 and TRBJ2-3; 10 positions agree with TRBD2. The CDR3 covers 14 residues. Trimming cost V 7 bases and J 0 bases; bases outside gene matches: 1. Looked up from germline, CDR1 is ENHRY and CDR2 is SYGVKD. Here the CDR3 DNA reads TGTGCCATCAAACTAGCGGGGAGCACAGATACGCAGTATTTT. Its protein product is CAIKLAGSTDTQYF.

This chain connects TRBV6-5 to TRBJ1-2; D not certain. This CDR3 has 15 amino acids. Trimming removed 6 bases from V and 3 bases from J, with 17 bases in between. Germline lookup yields CDR1 MNHEY and CDR2 SVGAGI. CDR3 residues: CASRTPEGSDYGYTF. The CDR3 region has the DNA TGTGCCAGCAGAACACCGGAAGGGAGCGACTATGGCTACACCTTC.

The V and J genes are TRBV28 and TRBJ2-7, with 7 positions matching TRBD1. The CDR3 contains 13 residues. Germline loops: CDR1 MDHEN, CDR2 SYDVKM. The ends lost 3 bases at V and 5 bases at J; junction bases unmatched: 4. In DNA, the CDR3 is TGTGCCAGCAGTTTGAGGGGGCTGAACGAGCAGTACTTC. Its translation: CASSLRGLNEQYF.

The chain links TRBV19 to TRBJ1-2, with D unclear. CDR1 LNHDA and CDR2 SQIVND come from the germline V gene (reference sequence). The CDR3 totals 15 residues. Trimming removed 4 bases from V and 1 base from J, with 13 bases in between. Here the CDR3 reads CASSTSNSINYGYTF. CDR3 sequence (DNA): TGTGCCAGTAGTACAAGTAACAGCATTAACTATGGCTACACCTTC.

A single count supports this clone. The chain couples TRBV29-1 to TRBJ1-2, with D perhaps TRBD1 (5 bases). Per the germline V gene, CDR1 is SQVTM and CDR2 is ANQGSEA. The CDR3 totals 13 residues. Trimming pared 2 bases from V and 4 bases from J, leaving 11 bases between. The DNA for the CDR3 is TGCAGCGTTGAAAGCCAGGGCCTCTATGGCTACACCTTC. Its protein product is CSVESQGLYGYTF.

The V and J genes are TRBV27 and TRBJ2-5, with TRBD2 as a possible D gene (5 bases). The CDR3 is 15 residues long. Germline CDR1 MNHEY, CDR2 SMNVEV (reference sequence). The V and J ends lost 5 bases and 2 bases respectively, with 15 bases between them. This chain's CDR3 is CASSPWAGQQETQYF. CDR3 DNA: TGTGCCAGCAGTCCGTGGGCGGGCCAACAAGAGACCCAGTACTTC.

In its sample, this clone was seen a few times. This chain connects TRBV2 to TRBJ2-2; 8 nucleotides line up with TRBD1. The CDR3 consists of 17 residues. The trim removed 10 bases at V and 0 bases at J, leaving 13 bases unmatched. Germline V gene lookup returns CDR1 SNHLY and CDR2 FYNNEI. CDR3 nucleotides: TGTGCCACCCGAGGGGATCCGACAGGGGCGAACACCGGGGAGCTGTTTTTT. Translated: CATRGDPTGANTGELFF.

The chain recombines TRBV7-9 with TRBJ2-2, with 8 bases fitting TRBD1. This CDR3 has 15 amino acids. Losses at the gene ends were 8 bases for V and 3 bases for J; bases not matched to a gene: 8. Germline CDR1 is SEHNR and CDR2 is FQNEAQ (reference sequence). CDR3 in DNA: TGTGCCAGCTCCGACAGGGGAATCGACACCGGGGAGCTGTTTTTT. Translation gives CASSDRGIDTGELFF.

V and J are TRBV28 and TRBJ2-7; D ambiguous. The CDR3 length is 12 residues. V dropped 5 bases and J dropped 3 bases, with 8 bases sitting between them. Germline V CDR1 and CDR2: MDHEN, SYDVKM. The CDR3 loop reads CASSPDYYEQYV. CDR3 sequence (DNA): TGTGCCAGCAGTCCCGATTACTACGAGCAGTACGTC.

The chain links TRBV6-5 to TRBJ1-2; unclear D gene. The CDR3 covers 15 residues. V lost 4 bases, J lost 3 bases, and 15 bases lay in between. The germline CDR1 and CDR2 sequences are MNHEY and SVGAGI. CDR3 coding DNA: TGTGCCAGCAGTTCCCGGGAAGGGCACCACTATGGCTACACCTTC. This translates into CASSSREGHHYGYTF.

The chain is built from TRBV2 and TRBJ1-2, with D unresolved. The CDR3 is 14 residues long. Deletions cut 2 bases from V and 3 bases from J, with 10 bases between. Germline loops: CDR1 SNHLY, CDR2 FYNNEI. The CDR3 DNA reads TGTGCCAGCAGTGAAACGGGCGGGTACTATGGCTACACCTTC. It specifies CASSETGGYYGYTF.

The rearrangement links TRBV28 to TRBJ1-4; weak D call: TRBD1 (6 bases). This CDR3 comprises 16 residues. Germline assignment: CDR1 MDHEN and CDR2 SYDVKM. Trimming pared 4 bases from V and 7 bases from J, leaving 19 bases between. CDR3 sequence (DNA): TGTGCCAGCAGTTCTCCTACAGGGTTCGGTGGTGAAAAACTGTTTTTT. It translates to CASSSPTGFGGEKLFF.

The chain couples TRBV5-6 to TRBJ1-2; D is possibly TRBD1 (5 bases). The CDR3 has 11 residues. Germline V CDR1 and CDR2: SGHDT, YYEEEE. V lost 4 bases, J lost 8 bases, and 9 bases lay in between. CDR3 amino acids: CASSRDRGYTF. CDR3 coding DNA: TGTGCCAGCAGCAGAGACAGAGGCTACACCTTC.

The V call is TRBV27, the J call TRBJ1-3, with D perhaps matching TRBD1 (5 bases). CDR1 is MNHEY, CDR2 SMNVEV, per germline (reference sequence). Trimming left V 3 bases short and J 4 bases short, with 7 bases between. The CDR3 runs to 13 residues. In DNA form, the CDR3 reads TGTGCCAGCAGTTTGACAGACGGAAACACCATATATTTT. As protein: CASSLTDGNTIYF.

The J gene is TRBJ2-1, the V gene TRBV7-9; tentative D call: TRBD1 (5 bases). There are 12 residues in the CDR3. Trimming removed 5 bases at V and 7 bases at J, with 9 bases between. Per the germline V gene, CDR1 is SEHNR and CDR2 is FQNEAQ (reference sequence). This CDR3 reads CASSQGQNEQFF. For the CDR3, the DNA is TGTGCCAGCAGCCAAGGACAAAATGAGCAGTTCTTC.

This clone was seen once. This chain uses TRBV4-3 with TRBJ1-1, with D tentatively TRBD1 (5 bases). CDR1 is LGHNA, CDR2 YSLEER, per germline. Trimming removed 0 bases from V and 0 bases from J, with 8 bases in between. This CDR3 comprises 15 residues. Here the CDR3 reads CASSQDGTLNTEAFF. Written as DNA, the CDR3 is TGCGCCAGCAGCCAAGATGGGACTTTGAACACTGAAGCTTTCTTT.

The chain has TRBV2 and TRBJ1-5; 7 bases are a match to TRBD1. CDR1 SNHLY and CDR2 FYNNEI come from the germline V gene. Germline trimming cut 1 base from V and 2 bases from J; bases unmatched to any gene: 2. The CDR3 has 15 residues. The CDR3 sequence: CASSEGQGGNQPQHF. CDR3 DNA sequence: TGTGCCAGCAGTGAAGGGCAGGGGGGCAATCAGCCCCAGCATTTT.

V gene TRBV9 combines with J gene TRBJ2-5; 8 bases line up with TRBD1. J gave up 5 bases and V 2 bases, and 11 bases lay outside the gene matches. CDR3 size: 16 residues. Germline values: CDR1 SGDLS, CDR2 YYNGEE. The CDR3: CASSVQDRGWGETQYF. The CDR3, as DNA: TGTGCCAGCAGCGTCCAAGACAGGGGTTGGGGGGAGACCCAGTACTTC.

The V gene is TRBV5-4, the J gene TRBJ1-3, with D possibly matching TRBD1 (5 bases). Germline V CDR1 and CDR2: SGHNT, YYREEE (reference sequence). The V end lost 2 bases, the J end lost 0 bases, and 9 bases lay between the germline ends. The length of the CDR3 is 15 residues. The CDR3 here is CASSFFGGSGNTIYF. The CDR3 DNA reads TGTGCCAGCAGCTTTTTCGGGGGCTCTGGAAACACCATATATTTT.

This chain uses TRBV9 with TRBJ1-1; 9 bases fit TRBD1. This CDR3 is 14 amino acids long. The V gene's germline CDR1 is SGDLS and CDR2 YYNGEE. V lost 4 bases, J lost 8 bases, and 9 bases stayed unmatched. The chain's CDR3 is CASSFRDRATEAFF. CDR3 bases: TGTGCCAGCAGCTTCCGGGACAGGGCCACCGAAGCTTTCTTT.